These 16 T cell receptor beta chains were all obtained from the same sample, sequenced in a study of cytomegalovirus exposure and HLA in healthy donors. PCR used 60 Vbeta primers and 13 Jbeta primers. TCRdb's table, derived via immunoSEQ multiplex PCR, lists solely in-frame clones and lacks some. The sample carries 180,000 or so clones, around 80% recorded once. What was sequenced was PBMCs. Every receptor here comes from a woman in her twenties or thirties in good health and CMV-seronegative.

The chain combines TRBV7-3 with TRBJ2-1, with TRBD2 matching over 8 bases. V lost 3 bases, J lost 7 bases, and 8 bases stayed unmatched. Germline CDR1 is SGHTA and CDR2 is FQGTGA. This CDR3 spans 15 amino acids. In DNA, the CDR3 is TGTGCCAGCAGCTTTACGTCCGGGACTAGTAATGAGCAGTTCTTC. Protein: CASSFTSGTSNEQFF.

The chain couples TRBV4-3 to TRBJ2-1; D might be TRBD2 (6 bases). The V and J ends lost 5 bases and 5 bases respectively, with 13 bases between them. CDR3 length: 14 amino acids. Germline V lookup: CDR1 LGHNA, CDR2 YSLEER. CDR3: CASSFTGGNNEQFF. For the CDR3, the DNA is TGCGCCAGCAGCTTCACTGGGGGGAACAATGAGCAGTTCTTC.

The chain combines TRBV19 with TRBJ1-1; D may be TRBD1 (5 bases). Germline V lookup: CDR1 LNHDA, CDR2 SQIVND (reference sequence). This CDR3 region has 16 residues. V was pared by 8 bases and J by 4 bases, with 23 bases between. The CDR3 spells CASGRLLFRGGTEAFF. The DNA of the CDR3 is TGTGCCAGTGGAAGACTGTTGTTCCGCGGGGGCACTGAAGCTTTCTTT. Full variable domain (rest looked up from reference TRBV19 and TRBJ1-1): DGGITQSPKYLFRKEGQNVTLSCEQNLNHDAMYWYRQDPGQGLRLIYYSQIVNDFQKGDIAEGYSVSREKKESFPLTVTSAQKNPTAFYLCASGRLLFRGGTEAFFGQGTRLTVV.

This rearrangement joins TRBV7-9 to TRBJ1-2, with 7 bases aligning to TRBD1. V shed 4 bases and J 8 bases; nucleotides not matched to a gene: 4. This CDR3 spans 12 amino acids. The germline V gene encodes CDR1 SEHNR and CDR2 FQNEAQ (reference sequence). The CDR3 sequence: CASSSQGIGYTF. The CDR3 bases are TGTGCCAGCAGCTCACAGGGGATAGGCTACACCTTC.

This rearrangement joins TRBV30 to TRBJ2-2; the D gene is possibly TRBD1 (5 bases). V was cut by 2 bases and J by 7 bases, with 20 bases left in between. Germline loops: CDR1 GTSNPN, CDR2 SVGIG (reference sequence). CDR3 length: 16 residues. CDR3 region: CAWSPRDKGVRGELFF. The CDR3 DNA reads as TGTGCCTGGAGTCCTCGAGACAAAGGGGTACGCGGGGAGCTGTTTTTT.

This clone was recorded a few times. The genes are TRBV27 and TRBJ2-7; 9 nucleotides align to TRBD1. This CDR3 spans 13 amino acids. The germline V gene has CDR1 MNHEY and CDR2 SMNVEV (reference sequence). V lost 6 bases to trimming and J lost 4 bases; unmatched junction nucleotides: 4. CDR3 bases: TGTGCCAGCAGCCCTGGGACAGGGTACGAGCAGTACTTC. It is translated as CASSPGTGYEQYF.

The V gene is TRBV12-5, the J gene TRBJ1-1; possibly TRBD1 for D (5 bases). Germline values: CDR1 LGHNT, CDR2 FRNRAP. The CDR3 runs 15 residues. V lost 2 bases and J 1 base, leaving 11 bases between the germline ends. In DNA, the CDR3 is TGTGCTAGTGGTTTGTATACAGGCCCGAACACTGAAGCTTTCTTT. Residues: CASGLYTGPNTEAFF.

The chain uses TRBV4-2 and TRBJ1-6, with D perhaps matching TRBD1 (6 bases). This CDR3 is built from 15 residues. Germline loops: CDR1 LGHNA, CDR2 YNFKEQ. Trimming shortened V by 4 bases and J by 8 bases, and 15 bases separated the two germline ends. CDR3 sequence: CASSREQGSYSPLHF. The CDR3 DNA reads TGTGCCAGCAGCCGTGAACAGGGATCGTATTCACCCCTCCACTTT.

The V gene is TRBV11-2, the J gene TRBJ2-3; D remains unclear. CDR1 and CDR2 (germline): SGHAT, FQNNGV. The V end was cut by 5 bases, the J end by 0 bases, with 9 bases between. The CDR3 has 14 residues. CDR3: CASSLGVSTDTQYF. In DNA, the CDR3 is TGTGCCAGCAGCCTAGGCGTAAGCACAGATACGCAGTATTTT.

The J gene is TRBJ2-7, the V gene TRBV5-5, with 8 bases identical to TRBD1. The CDR3 spans 13 residues. The ends lost 3 bases at V and 5 bases at J; junction bases unmatched: 4. Germline V gene sequence: CDR1 SGHKS, CDR2 YYEKEE (reference sequence). The chain's CDR3 is CASSSTGEHEQYF. The CDR3 DNA reads as TGTGCCAGCAGCTCGACAGGGGAACACGAGCAGTACTTC.

CDR3 DNA: TGTGCCAGCAAAACACTAGCGGGGGGCAGTTACGAGCAGTACTTC. Amino acids: CASKTLAGGSYEQYF. This sequence joins TRBV6-5 and TRBJ2-7; 12 positions match TRBD2. Germline-derived CDR1 and CDR2 are MNHEY and SVGAGI. The V segment lost 7 bases and the J segment 4 bases; nucleotides outside the gene matches: 8. The CDR3 contains 15 residues.

This rearrangement joins TRBV29-1 to TRBJ2-2; D may be TRBD1 (5 bases). This CDR3 region has 13 residues. The V end lost 4 bases, the J end lost 5 bases, and 11 bases lay between the germline ends. CDR1 and CDR2 (germline): SQVTM, ANQGSEA. CDR3 region: CSVGQGRTGELFF. In DNA form, the CDR3 reads TGCAGCGTTGGCCAGGGTAGGACCGGGGAGCTGTTTTTT.

This chain links TRBV23-1 with TRBJ1-2; a weak D match, TRBD1 (6 bases). TRBV23-1 is assigned to the ORF class and has an uncertain function. Trimming stripped 4 bases from V and 7 bases from J, with 10 bases between. The CDR3 sequence is 12 residues long. The CDR3 nucleotides are TGCGCCAGCAGTCTAAGGGGGACTGGCTACACCTTC. This encodes CASSLRGTGYTF.

This clone turned up a few times. The junction and the germline gene differ at one end; a read error may be behind it. The V gene is TRBV7-7, the J gene TRBJ2-1, with 12 positions matching TRBD2. The CDR3 is 17 amino acids. Germline V gene lookup returns CDR1 SSHAT and CDR2 FNYEAQ (reference sequence). The CDR3, as DNA: TGTGCTAGCAGCTTAGCGTCAACTAGCGGGGGGTTTGGTGAGCAGTTCTTC. Amino acid sequence: CASSLASTSGGFGEQFF.

The CDR3 coding sequence is TGTGCCAGTAGTATGTGGTCAGACTATGGCTACACCTTC. Protein product: CASSMWSDYGYTF. V usage is TRBV19 and J usage is TRBJ1-2; D uncertain. V shed 3 bases and J shed 3 bases, with 8 bases lying between them. The CDR3 is 13 amino acids. Germline CDR1 and CDR2: LNHDA and SQIVND (reference sequence).

This clone was seen more than once but under ten times. V usage is TRBV4-1 and J usage is TRBJ1-6; TRBD1 matches 8 bases. V trimming: 0 bases; J trimming: 6 bases; junction bases outside the gene matches: 4. This CDR3 spans 16 amino acids. Per germline, CDR1 MGHRA and CDR2 YSYEKL. This CDR3 is CASSQDTRGLNSPLHF. In DNA form, the CDR3 reads TGCGCCAGCAGCCAAGATACCAGGGGGCTTAATTCACCCCTCCACTTT.